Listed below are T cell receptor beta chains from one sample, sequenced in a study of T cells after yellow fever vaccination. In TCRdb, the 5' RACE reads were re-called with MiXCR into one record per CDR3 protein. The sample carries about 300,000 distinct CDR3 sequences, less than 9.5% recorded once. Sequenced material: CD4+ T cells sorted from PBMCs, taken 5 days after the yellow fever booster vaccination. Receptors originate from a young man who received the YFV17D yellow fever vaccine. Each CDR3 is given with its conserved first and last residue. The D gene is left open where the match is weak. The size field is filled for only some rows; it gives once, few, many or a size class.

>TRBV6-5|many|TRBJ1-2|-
CASSPRRIYGYTF
TGTGCCAGCAGTCCCAGGAGAATCTATGGCTACACCTTC
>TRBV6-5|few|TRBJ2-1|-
CASSYYGGANEQFF
TGTGCCAGCAGTTACTATGGGGGAGCCAATGAGCAGTTCTTC
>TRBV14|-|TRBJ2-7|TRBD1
CASSQGRGQAF
TGTGCCAGCAGCCAAGGAAGGGGGCAGGCCTTC
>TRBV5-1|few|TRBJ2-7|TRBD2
CASSLLAPSGGLLPYEQYF
TGCGCCAGCAGCTTGCTCGCGCCTAGCGGGGGGCTATTGCCCTACGAGCAGTACTTC
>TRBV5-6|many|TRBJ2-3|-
CASSLDQGGSDTQYF
TGTGCCAGCAGCTTGGACCAGGGAGGTTCAGATACGCAGTATTTT
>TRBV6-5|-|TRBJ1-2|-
CASRQRTANYGYTF
TGTGCCAGCAGACAAAGGACGGCTAACTATGGCTACACCTTC
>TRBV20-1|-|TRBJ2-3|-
CSAGPARDSYTDTQYF
TGCAGTGCTGGCCCTGCCCGGGACTCCTACACAGATACGCAGTATTTT
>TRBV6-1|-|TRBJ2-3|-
CASSEGIPPDTQYF
TGTGCCAGCAGTGAAGGAATCCCGCCAGATACGCAGTATTTT
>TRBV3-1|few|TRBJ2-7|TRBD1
CASSPLTGGHEQYF
TGTGCCAGCAGCCCTCTCACAGGGGGGCACGAGCAGTACTTC
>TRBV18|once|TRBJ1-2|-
CASSPMGDDGYTF
TGTGCCAGCTCACCGATGGGGGACGATGGCTACACCTTC
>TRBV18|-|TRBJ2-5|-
CASSQEQETQYF
TGTGCCAGCTCACAAGAACAAGAGACCCAGTACTTC
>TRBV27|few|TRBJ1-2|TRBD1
CASSQTGDGYTF
TGTGCCAGCAGTCAGACAGGGGATGGCTACACCTTC
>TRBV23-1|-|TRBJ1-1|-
CASLQGMPPRWNTEAFF
TGCGCCAGCTTACAGGGAATGCCGCCTAGGTGGAACACTGAAGCTTTCTTT
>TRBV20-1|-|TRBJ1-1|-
CSASELTQAFF
TGCAGTGCTAGTGAACTTACACAAGCTTTCTTT
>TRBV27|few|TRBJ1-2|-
CASSKSRTNYGYTF
TGTGCCAGCAGCAAATCCAGGACCAACTATGGCTACACCTTC
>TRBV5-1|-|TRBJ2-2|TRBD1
CASSSPRDRADTGELFF
TGCGCCAGCAGCTCCCCTCGGGACAGGGCGGACACCGGGGAGCTGTTTTTT
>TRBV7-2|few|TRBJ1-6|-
CASSLAGARDSPLHF
TGTGCCAGCAGCTTAGCTGGCGCCAGGGATTCACCCCTCCACTTT
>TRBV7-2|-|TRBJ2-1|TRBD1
CASSPRDRGDEQFF
TGTGCCAGCAGCCCCCGGGACAGGGGCGATGAGCAGTTCTTC
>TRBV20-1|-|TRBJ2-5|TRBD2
CSAREARGGSGAQYF
TGCAGTGCTAGAGAGGCGCGGGGGGGGTCAGGGGCCCAGTACTTC
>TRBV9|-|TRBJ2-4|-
CASSPGPYVTLAKNIQYF
TGTGCCAGCAGCCCGGGTCCTTACGTGACTCTAGCCAAAAACATTCAGTACTTC
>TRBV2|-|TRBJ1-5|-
CASKFGTDSNQPQHF
TGTGCCAGCAAGTTCGGAACAGATAGCAATCAGCCCCAGCATTTT
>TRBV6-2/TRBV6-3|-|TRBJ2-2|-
CASSFRRSGDTGELFF
TGTGCCAGCAGTTTTCGACGGTCCGGGGACACCGGGGAGCTGTTTTTT
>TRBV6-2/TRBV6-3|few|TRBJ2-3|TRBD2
CAGGTSGGASDTQYF
TGTGCCGGCGGGACTAGCGGGGGGGCATCGGATACGCAGTATTTT
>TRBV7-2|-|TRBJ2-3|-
CASSLGGTADTQYF
TGTGCCAGCAGCTTAGGCGGCACTGCAGATACGCAGTATTTT
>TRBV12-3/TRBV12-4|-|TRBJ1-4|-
CASSLSGPSSEKLFF
TGTGCCAGCAGTTTGTCCGGACCCTCCTCAGAAAAACTGTTTTTT
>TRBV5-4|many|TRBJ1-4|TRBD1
CASSRQGATEKLFF
TGTGCCAGCAGCAGACAGGGGGCGACTGAAAAACTGTTTTTT
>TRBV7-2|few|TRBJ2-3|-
CASSTGRTDTQYF
TGTGCCAGCAGCACGGGACGCACAGATACGCAGTATTTT
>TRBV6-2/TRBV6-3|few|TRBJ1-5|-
CASSFPPGAGGNQPQHF
TGTGCCAGCAGTTTCCCCCCAGGGGCCGGAGGCAATCAGCCCCAGCATTTT
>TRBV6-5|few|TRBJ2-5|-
CASRRTGEETQYF
TGTGCCAGCAGGAGAACAGGTGAAGAGACCCAGTACTTC
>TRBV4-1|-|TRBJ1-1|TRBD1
CASSQVRDRNTEAFF
TGCGCCAGCAGCCAAGTAAGGGACAGGAACACTGAAGCTTTCTTT
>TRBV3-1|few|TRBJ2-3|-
CASSLLALADTQYF
TGTGCCAGCAGCCTTTTAGCACTAGCAGATACGCAGTATTTT
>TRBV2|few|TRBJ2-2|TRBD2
CASRKTSGNTGELFF
TGTGCCAGCAGGAAGACTAGCGGCAACACCGGGGAGCTGTTTTTT
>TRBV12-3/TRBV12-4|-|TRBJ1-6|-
CASNQGNSPLHF
TGTGCCAGCAACCAGGGTAATTCACCCCTCCACTTT
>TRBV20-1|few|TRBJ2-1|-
CSASSQGKYNEQFF
TGCAGTGCTAGTTCCCAGGGCAAGTACAATGAGCAGTTCTTC
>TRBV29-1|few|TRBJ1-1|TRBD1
CSVRQGTEAFF
TGCAGCGTACGACAGGGGACTGAAGCTTTCTTT
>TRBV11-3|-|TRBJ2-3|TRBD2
CASSPGTTSGGWDTQYF
TGTGCCAGCAGCCCAGGGACTACTAGCGGGGGATGGGATACGCAGTATTTT
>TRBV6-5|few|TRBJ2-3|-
CASSYVGETQYF
TGTGCCAGCAGTTACGTTGGGGAAACGCAGTATTTT
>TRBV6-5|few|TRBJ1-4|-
CASSYYVGEKLFF
TGTGCCAGCAGTTACTACGTGGGCGAAAAACTGTTTTTT
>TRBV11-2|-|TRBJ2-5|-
CASSLEEPQETQYF
TGTGCCAGCAGCTTAGAGGAGCCCCAAGAGACCCAGTACTTC
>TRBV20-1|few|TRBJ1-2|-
CSASPRAGNGYTF
TGCAGTGCTAGTCCCAGGGCAGGGAATGGCTACACCTTC
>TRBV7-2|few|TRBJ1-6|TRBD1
CASSTSRQGRSYNSPLHF
TGTGCCAGCAGCACCTCTAGACAGGGTCGATCCTATAATTCACCCCTCCACTTT
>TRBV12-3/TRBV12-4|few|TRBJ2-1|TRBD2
CASLRGGGVPYNEQFF
TGTGCCAGCCTCAGGGGCGGGGGGGTACCCTACAATGAGCAGTTCTTC
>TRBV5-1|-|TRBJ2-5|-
CASSLIDRQETQYF
TGCGCCAGCAGCTTGATAGACAGACAAGAGACCCAGTACTTC
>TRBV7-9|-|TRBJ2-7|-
CASSFQNEQYF
TGTGCCAGCAGCTTCCAAAACGAGCAGTACTTC
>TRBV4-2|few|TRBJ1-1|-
CASSQGRLTEAFF
TGTGCCAGCAGCCAAGGACGGCTCACTGAAGCTTTCTTT
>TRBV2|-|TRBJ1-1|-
CASRGDGSAFF
TGTGCCAGCAGAGGGGACGGCTCGGCTTTCTTT
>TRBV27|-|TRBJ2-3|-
CASSFTAADTQYF
TGTGCCAGCAGTTTCACGGCGGCGGATACGCAGTATTTT
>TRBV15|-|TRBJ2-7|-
CATSRGDSYEQYF
TGTGCCACCAGTAGGGGGGATTCTTACGAGCAGTACTTC